This T cell receptor beta chain originates from a study of neurological immune-mediated disorders (dated by TCRdb to between 2018 and 2021). Regarding the research as a whole: Using UMI-based sequencing, the study compared peripheral blood TCR-beta repertoires from patients with HTLV-I-associated myelopathy (HAM/TSP), patients with multiple sclerosis, and healthy controls. The roughly 99 TCR-beta libraries covered PBMC samples along with longitudinal samples, technical triplicates, and paired sorted CD4+ and CD8+ T-cell subsets. Longitudinal HAM/TSP and healthy donors were sampled at 3 time-points each (about 3-45 month intervals). The cohort comprised about 68 subjects: about 15 HAM/TSP patients, approximately 34 multiple sclerosis patients and 20 or so healthy controls.

This clonotype has a count of ten or more. Its target antigen remains unknown. No qualities accompany the bases; no much larger clone lies one base away. Interpreted using the paper, the time point label stands for: longitudinal time-point 2. The healthy controls were volunteers from a blood bank in Maryland, USA. Libraries from unsorted PBMCs were made from 2 million PBMCs kept in RNAlater at -80 degrees C until RNA extraction. Peripheral blood underwent Ficoll-Hypaque density gradient centrifugation to isolate PBMCs, which were then cryopreserved in liquid nitrogen. Trimming costs V 3 bases and J 8 bases, and their ends lie 16 bases apart. The CDR3 numbers 14 residues from cysteine through phenylalanine. CDR3 DNA is the only sequence kept; it has 42 bases, read in frame from the first base. Based on the germline V gene, the CDR1 and CDR2 sequences are SGHTA and FQGNSA. cDNA was synthesized by template-switch 5'RACE using a primer with a 10-nucleotide random unique molecular identifier that tagged each TCR transcript. Every sequencing run yielded over 180 million TCR-beta sequences covering 15-18 subjects. The RNeasy kit was used to extract total RNA. Using the KAPA Real-time Library Amplification kit, TCR-beta VDJ regions were amplified with primers for the TCR constant region and the 5'RACE anchor. A first PCR added sample indexes and Illumina adaptors, after which a second PCR increased the library yield. After purification with Ampure beads, the TCR product of roughly 650 bp was size-selected on a 2% E-gel SizeSelection system. Before pooling, libraries had their quality checked on a Bioanalyzer, their concentration measured with Qubit, and their quantity determined with the Kapa Library Quantification kit. Paired-end 2 x 150 bp sequencing of the libraries was performed on an Illumina HiSeq 2500. To increase sequence diversity, about 25-31% phiX was spiked into each library pool. As for the authors' bioinformatics: Quality-filtered reads were processed with the UMI-based MiGEC pipeline, which removed over 75% of raw TCR sequences during error correction. IMGT germline references were used for alignment of VDJ genes, and clonotypes were defined by a unique CDR3 amino acid sequence together with V-J genes. Clonal expansion, Shannon diversity, and CDR3 relatedness (CalcPairwiseDistances, ClusterSamples) were evaluated with VDJtools, and phylogenetic trees were built with CLCbio workbench. Expanded clones were defined as having at least 8 unique UMIs, based on coefficient-of-variation modelling across technical triplicates. TCRdb handled the public reads itself, with Q25 trimming in fastp and clone calling in MiXCR, and kept productive beta chains. Duplicate CDR3 protein sequences are folded into a single record with the most common DNA and genes. V and J calls and clone size were set by TCRdb, not the authors. The sample yields some 30,000 distinct CDR3 sequences; 13% were counted once. About 2.3% of the sample is taken by the ten largest.

Results the study describes overall, beyond this receptor: TCR clonal expansion was greatest in HAM/TSP patients and smallest in MS patients, who ranked below even healthy controls. Expanded clones from different subjects shared no identical CDR3 amino acid sequences, which suggests that TCR-beta repertoires were private in all groups.

The sequenced sample was PBMCs. Recombination joined TRBV7-2 with TRBJ1-2, with a weak D call of TRBD1 (6 bases match). This sequence was found in a woman in her 40s in good health. The CDR3 corresponds to CASSFSAGGPGYTF. The nucleotide sequence reads as follows: TGTGCCAGCAGCTTCTCCGCGGGGGGGCCCGGCTACACCTTC.